Below are 28 T cell receptor beta chains sequenced from a single sample in a study of T cell repertoires in cytomegalovirus infection. TCRdb passed the reads through MiXCR, listing each CDR3 protein once. Found here are approximately 500,000 distinct CDR3 sequences, roughly 29% of them singletons; the top ten hold 13%. The sequencing sample was made of PBMCs. The receptors were gathered from a human donor in good health (CMV status not recorded). Some clones in this sample may be carry-over from other donors' samples.

The CDR3 loop reads CASSLRFSHEQFF. The CDR3 nucleotides read TGTGCCAGCAGCTTAAGGTTTTCCCATGAGCAGTTCTTC. The chain carries TRBV7-2 and TRBJ2-1; D ambiguous. V lost 2 bases to trimming and J lost 8 bases, with 10 bases between them. Germline V gives CDR1 SGHTA, CDR2 FQGNSA. CDR3 size: 13 residues.

This clonotype was counted many times. The chain has TRBV7-2 and TRBJ2-3; tentatively, D is TRBD1 (6 bases). This CDR3 spans 15 amino acids. CDR1 is SGHTA, CDR2 FQGNSA, per germline. Trimming pared 3 bases from V and 0 bases from J, leaving 10 bases between. CDR3 in DNA: TGTGCCAGCAGCTTCCAGGACAGCAGCACAGATACGCAGTATTTT. Residues: CASSFQDSSTDTQYF.

This clonotype was seen a handful of times. This chain joins TRBV27 and TRBJ1-6, with a tentative D call TRBD1 (5 bases). Trimming took 10 bases from V and 2 from J, leaving 12 bases between them. The CDR3 spans 14 residues. Germline values: CDR1 MNHEY, CDR2 SMNVEV (reference sequence). CDR3 loop: CATQGVTYNSPLHF. CDR3 nucleotide sequence: TGTGCCACCCAGGGAGTCACCTATAATTCACCCCTCCACTTT.

This clonotype has a count of ten or more. This chain links TRBV7-9 with TRBJ1-2; D uncertain. The germline V gene encodes CDR1 SEHNR and CDR2 FQNEAQ (reference sequence). The V end was cut by 1 base, the J end by 2 bases, with 5 bases between. The CDR3 runs to 13 residues. The DNA of the CDR3 is TGTGCCAGCAGCTTAGGAGGGAACTATGGCTACACCTTC. Its protein product is CASSLGGNYGYTF. Drawing the rest from reference TRBV7-9 and TRBJ1-2, the complete variable domain is DTGVSQNPRHKITKRGQNVTFRCDPISEHNRLYWYRQTLGQGPEFLTYFQNEAQLEKSRLLSDRFSAERPKGSFSTLEIQRTEQGDSAMYLCASSLGGNYGYTFGSGTRLTVV.

This clonotype has a handful of counts. The chain recombines TRBV27 with TRBJ2-1, with D possibly TRBD1 on 5 matching bases. This CDR3 has 12 amino acids. V shed 5 bases and J shed 14 bases, with 16 bases lying between them. Germline-derived CDR1 and CDR2 are MNHEY and SMNVEV (reference sequence). In DNA form, the CDR3 reads TGTGCCAGCAGTGCTAGGACAAGGCGGAAGTTCTTC. Its translation: CASSARTRRKFF.

This clonotype showed up just a few times. The chain employs TRBV7-9 and TRBJ2-7; the D gene could be TRBD1 or TRBD2 (5 bases each). V was shortened by 5 bases and J by 4 bases, with 18 bases between the two germline ends. CDR1 and CDR2 from the germline V gene are SEHNR and FQNEAQ (reference sequence). This CDR3 has 15 residues. The CDR3 loop reads CASSTISGTVYEQYV. The CDR3 DNA is TGTGCCAGCAGCACAATTTCCGGGACCGTATACGAGCAGTACGTC.

The gene calls are TRBV20-1 and TRBJ2-7; no clear D gene. This CDR3 comprises 12 residues. The V gene lost 3 bases and the J gene lost 5 bases, with 11 bases spanning the gap. Germline CDR1 reads DFQATT; CDR2 reads SNEGSKA (reference sequence). CDR3 coding DNA: TGCAGTGCTAGCCTTGTGGGCCACGAGCAGTACGTC. Amino acids: CSASLVGHEQYV.

The V and J genes are TRBV4-3 and TRBJ2-3; 10 bases line up with TRBD2. The CDR3 has 16 residues. CDR1 and CDR2 from the germline V gene are LGHNA and YSLEER. Trimming took 4 bases from V and 0 from J; bases not matched to a gene: 4. The CDR3 sequence: CASSRGLAESTDTQYF. In DNA, the CDR3 is TGCGCCAGCAGCCGTGGACTAGCGGAGAGCACAGATACGCAGTATTTT.

The chain combines TRBV5-1 with TRBJ1-1; D is unclear. Germline CDR1 SGHRS, CDR2 YFSETQ. The CDR3 is made up of 15 amino acids. Trimming pared 1 base from V and 2 bases from J, leaving 12 bases between. CDR3 DNA sequence: TGCGCCAGCAGCTTGTGGGGTGACGAAAACACTGAAGCTTTCTTT. It encodes CASSLWGDENTEAFF.

This clonotype was observed many times. The chain joins TRBV15 to TRBJ1-1, with D tentatively TRBD1 (5 bases). The V end was cut by 3 bases, the J end by 3 bases, with 17 bases between. The CDR3 sequence is 16 residues long. The germline V gene has CDR1 LNHNV and CDR2 YYDKDF (reference sequence). CDR3 sequence (DNA): TGTGCCACCAGCAGTGGGGCGGGGGGGGTGGACACTGAAGCTTTCTTT. Protein sequence: CATSSGAGGVDTEAFF.

This clonotype was seen a handful of times. This chain joins TRBV5-1 and TRBJ2-7, with 9 positions matching TRBD2. The CDR3 consists of 16 residues. V gave up 0 bases and J gave up 1 base; unmatched junction bases: 5. Germline lookup yields CDR1 SGHRS and CDR2 YFSETQ. The chain's CDR3 is CASSLAGSGRSYEQYF. DNA for the CDR3: TGCGCCAGCAGCTTGGCCGGGAGCGGGAGGTCCTACGAGCAGTACTTC.

This clonotype occurred a few times. This chain connects TRBV6-6 to TRBJ1-5; a weak D match, TRBD1 (6 bases). The CDR3 runs 14 residues. V shed 6 bases and J shed 4 bases, with 13 bases lying between them. Germline loops: CDR1 MNHNY, CDR2 SVGAGI (reference sequence). CDR3 nucleotides: TGTGCCAGCAGACGGACAGAGGGGAATCAGCCCCAGCATTTT. Translation: CASRRTEGNQPQHF.

This chain links TRBV23-1 with TRBJ2-7; weak D call: TRBD2 (6 bases). TRBV23-1 is placed among ORFs of uncertain function. V shed 0 bases and J shed 5 bases, with 23 bases lying between them. The CDR3 is 18 amino acids. For the CDR3, the DNA is TGCGCCAGCAGTCAATCTTTCCAAGCGGGCCAGGTTTGGGACGAGCAGTACTTC. It encodes CASSQSFQAGQVWDEQYF.

The sample holds a few counts of this clonotype. This rearrangement joins TRBV11-2 to TRBJ1-4; D is unclear. The CDR3 sequence is 14 residues long. Germline loops: CDR1 SGHAT, CDR2 FQNNGV. Trimming left V 5 bases short and J 0 bases short, with 7 bases between. The CDR3 bases are TGTGCCAGCAGCCCCCGGGCAACTAATGAAAAACTGTTTTTT. This gives the protein CASSPRATNEKLFF.

This clonotype was detected many times. The CDR3 sequence: CASSLTGAQYGYTF. The CDR3 bases are TGTGCCAGCAGCCTGACCGGGGCCCAATATGGCTACACCTTC. V and J are TRBV7-2 and TRBJ1-2, with TRBD1 as a possible D gene (5 bases). Germline-derived CDR1 and CDR2 are SGHTA and FQGNSA. The CDR3 consists of 14 residues. V lost 5 bases to trimming and J lost 5 bases, with 15 bases between them.

This clonotype was observed at least ten times. V usage is TRBV7-8 and J usage is TRBJ2-7; TRBD1 matches at 9 bases. The germline gives CDR1 SGHVS, CDR2 FQNEAQ. The CDR3 spans 16 residues. V shed 5 bases and J 3 bases; nucleotides not matched to a gene: 11. The CDR3 DNA reads TGTGCCAGCAGCCGTACCGGGACAGGGATCCTCTACGAGCAGTACTTC. This gives the protein CASSRTGTGILYEQYF. Looking up the rest from reference TRBV7-8 and TRBJ2-7 gives the full variable domain: GAGVSQSPRYKVAKRGQDVALRCDPISGHVSLFWYQQALGQGPEFLTYFQNEAQLDKSGLPSDRFFAERPEGSVSTLKIQRTQQEDSAVYLCASSRTGTGILYEQYFGPGTRLTVT.

This clonotype has a count of ten or more. V and J are TRBV2 and TRBJ2-1, with 11 positions matching TRBD2. Germline assignment: CDR1 SNHLY and CDR2 FYNNEI. The ends lost 0 bases at V and 4 bases at J; junction bases unmatched: 5. The CDR3 spans 17 residues. The CDR3 spells CASSEARLAGIYNEQFF. The CDR3 nucleotides read TGTGCCAGCAGTGAAGCCCGACTAGCGGGAATTTACAATGAGCAGTTCTTC. The whole variable domain, remainder taken from reference TRBV2 and TRBJ2-1, is EPEVTQTPSHQVTQMGQEVILRCVPISNHLYFYWYRQILGQKVEFLVSFYNNEISEKSEIFDDQFSVERPDGSNFTLKIRSTKLEDSAMYFCASSEARLAGIYNEQFFGPGTRLTVL.

The chain has TRBV6-1 and TRBJ1-4; D is perhaps TRBD1 (6 bases). V dropped 4 bases and J dropped 6 bases, with 9 bases sitting between them. There are 13 residues in the CDR3. CDR1 is MNHNS, CDR2 SASEGT, per germline. The CDR3 here is CASSAGVYEKLFF. The CDR3 DNA reads as TGTGCCAGCAGTGCAGGGGTCTATGAAAAACTGTTTTTT.

This clonotype was seen only a few times. The chain couples TRBV5-1 to TRBJ2-3; perhaps TRBD1 as D (6 bases). The CDR3 has 13 residues. Deletions cut 7 bases from V and 4 bases from J, with 13 bases between. Germline V gene sequence: CDR1 SGHRS, CDR2 YFSETQ. Here the CDR3 reads CASSRPGADTQYF. In nucleotides, the CDR3 is TGCGCCAGCTCCCGGCCAGGGGCAGATACGCAGTATTTT.

This rearrangement joins TRBV30 to TRBJ2-3; TRBD1 matches 9 bases. The CDR3 contains 17 residues. J gave up 1 base and V 0 bases, and 8 bases lay outside the gene matches. The V gene's germline CDR1 is GTSNPN and CDR2 SVGIG (reference sequence). The CDR3 DNA follows: TGTGCCTGGAGTGTACAGACAGGGGGAGAACGCACAGATACGCAGTATTTT. This encodes CAWSVQTGGERTDTQYF.

This rearrangement joins TRBV11-2 to TRBJ1-1, with D perhaps matching TRBD1 (6 bases). CDR1 and CDR2 from the germline V gene are SGHAT and FQNNGV. The CDR3 runs to 14 residues. Trimming shortened V by 7 bases and J by 0 bases, and 12 bases separated the two germline ends. In nucleotides, the CDR3 is TGTGCCAGCACCCTACAGGGCGTGAACACTGAAGCTTTCTTT. Protein product: CASTLQGVNTEAFF. Supplemented by reference TRBV11-2 and TRBJ1-1, the full variable domain reads EAGVAQSPRYKIIEKRQSVAFWCNPISGHATLYWYQQILGQGPKLLIQFQNNGVVDDSQLPKDRFSAERLKGVDSTLKIQPAKLEDSAVYLCASTLQGVNTEAFFGQGTRLTVV.

V usage is TRBV27 and J usage is TRBJ2-1; 9 bases align to TRBD1. The J segment lost 0 bases and the V segment lost 7 bases, leaving 13 bases of the junction unmatched. Germline CDR1 MNHEY, CDR2 SMNVEV (reference sequence). This CDR3 region has 18 residues. DNA for the CDR3: TGTGCCAGCACCACTCGAAGGGGGACAGGGCTCTCCTACAATGAGCAGTTCTTC. This translates into CASTTRRGTGLSYNEQFF.

This clonotype came up a few times. The chain combines TRBV7-6 with TRBJ2-5; 9 positions match TRBD2. Trimming cost V 5 bases and J 6 bases; bases outside gene matches: 16. Germline CDR1 is SGHVS and CDR2 is FNYEAQ. The CDR3 has 17 residues. DNA for the CDR3: TGTGCCAGCAGCGTACCAAATAGCGGGAGATTTGATAAGACCCAGTACTTC. Protein: CASSVPNSGRFDKTQYF.

This clonotype was observed at least ten times. The V and J genes are TRBV7-2 and TRBJ1-5; TRBD1 is a possible D gene (5 bases). The CDR3 runs 15 residues. Looked up from germline, CDR1 is SGHTA and CDR2 is FQGNSA. V lost 5 bases and J 2 bases, leaving 13 bases between the germline ends. The CDR3 region has the DNA TGTGCCAGCAGCCCTATCGGGACGGGCAATCAGCCCCAGCATTTT. Protein: CASSPIGTGNQPQHF.

V usage is TRBV14 and J usage is TRBJ2-7; D ambiguous. Germline V lookup: CDR1 SGHDN, CDR2 FVKESK. Trimming stripped 0 bases from V and 0 bases from J, with 9 bases between. This CDR3 has 15 amino acids. The CDR3 region is CASSQDPAFSYEQYF. DNA for the CDR3: TGTGCCAGCAGCCAAGATCCTGCGTTCTCCTACGAGCAGTACTTC.

This clonotype came up a few times. The gene calls are TRBV4-1 and TRBJ2-3, with D maybe TRBD1 (5 bases). The CDR3 covers 17 residues. V lost 0 bases to trimming and J lost 8 bases, with 21 bases between them. Germline V gene lookup returns CDR1 MGHRA and CDR2 YSYEKL. CDR3 protein: CASSQDQDIWFLTTQYF. CDR3 DNA: TGCGCCAGCAGCCAAGATCAGGACATTTGGTTTCTGACTACGCAGTATTTT.

CDR3 in DNA: TGCAGTGCTCCCGGCGACTCCTACAATGAGCAGTTCTTC. Protein sequence: CSAPGDSYNEQFF. V is TRBV20-1 and J is TRBJ2-1, with D uncertain. V lost 5 bases, J lost 0 bases, and 8 bases lay in between. The germline CDR1 and CDR2 sequences are DFQATT and SNEGSKA (reference sequence). The CDR3 spans 13 residues.

The chain combines TRBV6-2 or TRBV6-3 with TRBJ2-5; D not certain. This CDR3 spans 16 amino acids. In germline, CDR1 is MNHEY, CDR2 SVGEGT. V shed 2 bases and J shed 0 bases, with 13 bases lying between them. CDR3 residues: CASSYARGSYQETQYF. The CDR3 DNA reads TGTGCCAGCAGTTACGCTCGAGGCAGCTACCAAGAGACCCAGTACTTC.